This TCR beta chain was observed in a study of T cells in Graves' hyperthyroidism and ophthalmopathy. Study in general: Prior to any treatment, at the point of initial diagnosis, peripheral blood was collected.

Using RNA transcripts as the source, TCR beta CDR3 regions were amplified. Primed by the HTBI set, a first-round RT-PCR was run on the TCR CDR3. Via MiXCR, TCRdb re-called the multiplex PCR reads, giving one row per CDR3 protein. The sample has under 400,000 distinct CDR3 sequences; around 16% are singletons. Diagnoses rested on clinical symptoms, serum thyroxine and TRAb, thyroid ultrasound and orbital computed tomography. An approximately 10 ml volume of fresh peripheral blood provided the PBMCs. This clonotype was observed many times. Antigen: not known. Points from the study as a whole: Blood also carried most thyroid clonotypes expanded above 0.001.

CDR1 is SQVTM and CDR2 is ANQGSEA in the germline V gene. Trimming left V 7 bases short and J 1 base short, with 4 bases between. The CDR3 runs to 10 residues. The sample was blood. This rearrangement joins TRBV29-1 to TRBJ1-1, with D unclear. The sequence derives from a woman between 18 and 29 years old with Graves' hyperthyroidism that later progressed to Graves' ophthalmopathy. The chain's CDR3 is CSGGNTEAFF. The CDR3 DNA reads TGCAGCGGTGGGAACACTGAAGCTTTCTTT.